This paragraph reports one T cell receptor beta chain. As yet, its antigen is unknown. V shed 0 bases and J shed 4 bases, with 7 bases lying between them. The CDR3 length is 13 residues. CDR1 is LNHNV, CDR2 YYDKDF, per germline (reference sequence). This record belongs to a study of T-cell memory formation after mild COVID-19. TCRdb processed the 5' RACE reads anew with MiXCR; each CDR3 protein has one entry. Here the sample spans about 450,000 distinct CDR3 sequences, around 22% being singletons. Study-level points and caveats: Nothing showed for sure that second-wave clones peaking on day 37 were SARS-CoV-2 specific. Clones that shrank (day 15 to 85) were balanced CD4/CD8, whereas later expanders leaned CD4+.

Sequenced input: PBMCs or a T cell subset sorted from them (not recorded which). The TCR sequence derives from an adult woman who had mild COVID-19 (a few samples of this study predate the infection). Cell type and time point are not known. The J gene is TRBJ2-7, the V gene TRBV15; weak D call: TRBD1 (5 bases). The CDR3 DNA sequence: TGTGCCACCAGCAGAGAGGACAAGTACGAGCAGTACTTC. It encodes CATSREDKYEQYF.